This T cell receptor (beta chain) appears in the sequencing data of a study of CD8 T cells in Susac syndrome. Looking at the study overall: Patients with Susac syndrome, at blood draw, were therapy-naive, on corticosteroids, or on intravenous immunoglobulin alone.

Sequencing of TCR beta, carried out with a high-throughput approach, was applied to CD8+ and CD4+ T cells from the blood. TEMRA cells underwent FACS enrichment and CD8+ and CD4+ T cells underwent negative isolation. This CDR3 has 15 residues. Trimming took off 4 bases at V and 4 bases at J, with 18 bases between the two ends. Germline values: CDR1 SGHNT, CDR2 YYREEE (reference sequence). RNA was extracted with the RNeasy kit, and a quantity of 0.5 to 1 ug was reverse transcribed using random hexamers. Amplification of the TCR beta CDR3 was carried out by immunoSEQ multiplex PCR, which spanned a total of 54 Vbeta and 13 Jbeta segments. TCRdb ran MiXCR on the immunoSEQ multiplex PCR reads and lists one entry per CDR3 protein. Here the sample spans fewer than 200,000 distinct CDR3 sequences, 94% being singletons.

This sequence originates from a human donor with Susac syndrome. Sequenced input: CD4+ T cells from PBMCs. The gene calls are TRBV5-4 and TRBJ2-7, with D possibly being TRBD1 (6 bases). The chain's CDR3 is CASSPGAGDVYEQYF. DNA of the CDR3: TGTGCCAGCAGCCCCGGGGCAGGGGATGTTTACGAGCAGTACTTC.